The next 10 T cell receptor beta chains were all read from a single sample in a study of persistence of HIV-infected CD4 T cells. These receptors lack a known antigen. The libraries were made with immunoSEQ version 4 in survey mode. Data came from immunoSEQ multiplex PCR; TCRdb stores just in-frame clones and leaves some out. The table lists some 50,000 clones, approximately 90% of them singletons. Cells were stimulated nonspecifically with anti-CD3/anti-CD28 magnetic beads. Responding CD4+ T cells were sorted by upregulation of both CD40 ligand and CD69. Sequencing was performed on CD4+ T cells sorted from PBMCs after roughly 18-hour stimulation, taken from a patient who received antiretroviral therapy. Every receptor here comes from an adult woman with HIV who was CMV-seropositive.

CDR3 sequence (DNA): TGCAGCGTTGAGGGACTTCTAGATGGCTACACCTTC. Its translation is CSVEGLLDGYTF. The chain joins TRBV29-1 to TRBJ1-2; possible D gene TRBD1, 5 bases. This CDR3 has 12 amino acids. Germline assignment: CDR1 SQVTM and CDR2 ANQGSEA. Deletions cut 3 bases from V and 6 bases from J, with 11 bases between.

In its sample, this clone was seen once. The chain uses TRBV27 and TRBJ2-7; unclear D gene. Germline V CDR1 and CDR2: MNHEY, SMNVEV (reference sequence). The CDR3 has 14 residues. Trimming left V 2 bases short and J 3 bases short, with 11 bases between. CDR3 coding DNA: TGTGCCAGCAGTTTAGAAGGGCAGCTCTACGAGCAGTACTTC. This encodes CASSLEGQLYEQYF.

This clone was seen more than once but under ten times. The J gene is TRBJ1-4, the V gene TRBV5-6, with 7 bases lining up with TRBD1. Germline V CDR1 and CDR2: SGHDT, YYEEEE. This CDR3 contains 18 residues. The ends lost 4 bases at V and 0 bases at J; junction bases unmatched: 12. The CDR3 DNA reads TGTGCCAGCAGCCGTCAGGGGGAATGGTTTGCAACTAATGAAAAACTGTTTTTT. It codes for CASSRQGEWFATNEKLFF.

This clone turned up a few times. This chain joins TRBV18 and TRBJ2-2; D gene unclear. This CDR3 is 14 amino acids long. The germline CDR1 and CDR2 sequences are KGHSH and LQKENI. Trimming took 6 bases from V and 0 from J, leaving 8 bases between them. The CDR3 region is CASSLNTNTGELFF. Written as DNA, the CDR3 is TGTGCCAGCTCCCTCAACACGAACACCGGGGAGCTGTTTTTT.

This clone was recorded only once. The rearrangement uses TRBV28 and TRBJ1-6, with D possibly matching TRBD1 (6 bases). V lost 4 bases to trimming and J lost 3 bases, with 31 bases between them. The CDR3 has 22 residues. The germline V gene has CDR1 MDHEN and CDR2 SYDVKM. CDR3 residues: CASSSFLNRDRSAYIYNSPLHF. Written as DNA, the CDR3 is TGTGCCAGCAGTTCGTTCCTAAACAGGGACCGTTCAGCATACATCTATAATTCACCCCTCCACTTT.

The chain employs TRBV19 and TRBJ2-7; no reliable D call. Germline CDR1 reads LNHDA; CDR2 reads SQIVND (reference sequence). The germline V and J ends were trimmed by 3 bases and 2 bases, with 8 bases remaining between them. The CDR3 has 13 residues. CDR3 loop: CASSIPPAYEQYF. As DNA, the CDR3 is TGTGCCAGTAGTATTCCCCCGGCCTACGAGCAGTACTTC.

J is TRBJ1-4 and V is TRBV18, with 7 bases fitting TRBD1. V lost 5 bases and J lost 5; bases outside the gene matches: 5. This CDR3 has 14 residues. CDR1 is KGHSH, CDR2 LQKENI, per germline. CDR3 residues: CASSEGQTNEKLFF. Here the CDR3 DNA reads TGTGCCAGCTCAGAGGGACAGACGAATGAAAAACTGTTTTTT.

The chain carries TRBV10-3 and TRBJ2-7; 14 bases agree with TRBD2. With 4 bases clipped from V and 5 bases from J, the junction kept 7 bases outside the gene matches. CDR1 and CDR2 (germline): ENHRY, SYGVKD. The CDR3 has 16 amino acids. CDR3 in amino acids: CAISGLAGGGIDEQYF. CDR3 nucleotide sequence: TGTGCCATCAGTGGACTAGCGGGAGGGGGCATAGACGAGCAGTACTTC.

The chain joins TRBV28 to TRBJ2-5; D gene ambiguous. The germline V gene encodes CDR1 MDHEN and CDR2 SYDVKM. The CDR3 totals 14 residues. Trimming left V 6 bases short and J 0 bases short, with 11 bases between. The CDR3 sequence: CASSPTRYQETQYF. Written as DNA, the CDR3 is TGTGCCAGCAGCCCCACTCGGTACCAAGAGACCCAGTACTTC. The whole variable domain, filled in from reference TRBV28 and TRBJ2-5, reads DVKVTQSSRYLVKRTGEKVFLECVQDMDHENMFWYRQDPGLGLRLIYFSYDVKMKEKGDIPEGYSVSREKKERFSLILESASTNQTSMYLCASSPTRYQETQYFGPGTRLLVL.

The chain couples TRBV4-1 to TRBJ2-3; 7 nucleotides match TRBD1. V lost 4 bases to trimming and J lost 2 bases; unmatched junction nucleotides: 3. The CDR3 has 14 residues. Germline CDR1 is MGHRA and CDR2 is YSYEKL. DNA of the CDR3: TGCGCCAGCAGCCGGGACAGATACACAGATACGCAGTATTTT. It codes for CASSRDRYTDTQYF.